These 25 T cell receptor beta chains were all obtained from the same sample, sequenced in a study of T cell responses to AZD1222 COVID-19 vaccine. The repertoire was sequenced with immunoSEQ multiplex PCR; TCRdb's copy has only in-frame clones and lacks some. The table records approximately 67,000 clones, approximately 81% of them present only once. The sequenced sample was peripheral blood, obtained on day 0 of AZD1222 vaccination. The receptors here all came from an adult in good health.

This chain connects TRBV28 to TRBJ2-3, with unresolved D. The CDR3 spans 12 residues. V lost 5 bases, J lost 2 bases, and 5 bases lay in between. Germline V gene data show CDR1 as MDHEN and CDR2 as SYDVKM. The CDR3 DNA follows: TGTGCCAGCAGTATTACCACAGATACGCAGTATTTT. Amino acid sequence: CASSITTDTQYF.

The rearrangement joins TRBV27 to TRBJ2-5; D possibly corresponds to TRBD2 (8 bases). V dropped 0 bases and J dropped 10 bases, with 21 bases sitting between them. The germline V gene has CDR1 MNHEY and CDR2 SMNVEV (reference sequence). CDR3 length: 16 amino acids. The CDR3 nucleotides are TGTGCCAGCAGTTTATCTAGCGGGGACCTCCAGGGGGGCCAGTACTTC. Translated: CASSLSSGDLQGGQYF.

This rearrangement joins TRBV12-3 or TRBV12-4 to TRBJ2-1; D unclear. The ends were cut back, 5 bases at V and 10 bases at J, with 15 bases in the middle. The CDR3 has 13 amino acids. The CDR3 DNA follows: TGTGCCAGCAGTCCGAACCGATGGGGAGAGCAGTTCTTC. Protein product: CASSPNRWGEQFF.

This clone showed up just once. This chain connects TRBV14 to TRBJ1-6; D call uncertain. V dropped 7 bases and J dropped 7 bases, with 11 bases sitting between them. This CDR3 region has 13 residues. Germline-derived CDR1 and CDR2 are SGHDN and FVKESK. The CDR3 DNA reads TGTGCCAGCAATATAGGCTACAATTCACCCCTCCACTTT. Translating gives CASNIGYNSPLHF.

This chain connects TRBV28 to TRBJ1-1; the D is unclear. Trimming cost V 6 bases and J 0 bases, with 2 bases left between them. CDR3 size: 11 residues. Germline V gene lookup returns CDR1 MDHEN and CDR2 SYDVKM. The CDR3 loop reads CASRLNTEAFF. CDR3 nucleotides: TGTGCCAGCAGATTGAACACTGAAGCTTTCTTT.

The chain is built from TRBV3-1 (or the pseudogene TRBV3-2) and TRBJ2-7, with D perhaps TRBD2 (5 bases). Germline lookup yields CDR1 LGHDT and CDR2 YNNKEL (reference sequence). CDR3 length: 17 amino acids. V lost 3 bases and J 3 bases, leaving 21 bases between the germline ends. The DNA for the CDR3 is TGTGCCAGCAGCCAGGGCCCCCCCAGTCGCCGGGACTACGAGCAGTACTTC. Translated, it gives CASSQGPPSRRDYEQYF.

The chain has TRBV5-5 and TRBJ1-1; TRBD1 matches 7 bases. Germline V CDR1 and CDR2: SGHKS, YYEKEE (reference sequence). V gave up 7 bases and J gave up 3 bases; unmatched junction bases: 9. The CDR3 length is 14 residues. DNA of the CDR3: TGTGCCAGCTTTAAACAGGGGTGGGACACTGAAGCTTTCTTT. Translation gives CASFKQGWDTEAFF.

The rearrangement joins TRBV28 to TRBJ1-2; D is uncertain. The length of the CDR3 is 15 residues. The ends were cut back, 6 bases at V and 0 bases at J, with 14 bases in the middle. Germline values: CDR1 MDHEN, CDR2 SYDVKM. The CDR3 sequence: CASRAGDLPNYGYTF. The DNA for the CDR3 is TGTGCCAGCAGAGCAGGTGACTTACCTAACTATGGCTACACCTTC.

The chain joins TRBV29-1 to TRBJ2-1; no clear D gene. With 4 bases removed from V and 0 bases from J, the gap between germline ends came to 10 bases. The CDR3 is 14 residues long. The germline gives CDR1 SQVTM, CDR2 ANQGSEA. The CDR3 loop reads CSVGRDISYNEQFF. CDR3 DNA: TGCAGCGTTGGGCGAGACATCTCCTACAATGAGCAGTTCTTC.

V gene TRBV5-1 combines with J gene TRBJ2-7; D not resolved. The CDR3 consists of 13 residues. Germline CDR1 reads SGHRS; CDR2 reads YFSETQ. V was pared by 0 bases and J by 4 bases, with 8 bases between. As DNA, the CDR3 is TGCGCCAGCAGCTTGGAGGGCGTTTACGAGCAGTACTTC. Translating gives CASSLEGVYEQYF.

The J gene is TRBJ2-5, the V gene TRBV28; D gene uncertain. Looked up from germline, CDR1 is MDHEN and CDR2 is SYDVKM. This CDR3 is built from 13 residues. The ends were cut back, 5 bases at V and 2 bases at J, with 9 bases in the middle. The DNA of the CDR3 is TGTGCCAGCAGTCCAGACGTTCAAGAGACCCAGTACTTC. Encoded protein: CASSPDVQETQYF.

This clone turned up a few times. The rearrangement uses TRBV24-1 and TRBJ2-3; D is undetermined. CDR3 length: 16 amino acids. V was shortened by 0 bases and J by 1 base, with 10 bases between the two germline ends. The germline V gene encodes CDR1 KGHDR and CDR2 SFDVKD. The CDR3 DNA reads TGTGCCACCAGTGATTTGACGTTTGGGGGCACAGATACGCAGTATTTT. This translates into CATSDLTFGGTDTQYF.

The chain employs TRBV2 and TRBJ1-1, with 7 bases matching TRBD1. This CDR3 is built from 16 residues. The germline CDR1 and CDR2 sequences are SNHLY and FYNNEI. J gave up 0 bases and V 3 bases, and 7 bases lay outside the gene matches. As DNA, the CDR3 is TGTGCCAGCAGTGATCCCGAAGGGGGCCTGAACACTGAAGCTTTCTTT. This encodes CASSDPEGGLNTEAFF.

The V and J genes are TRBV21-1 and TRBJ2-5; the D call TRBD2 from the table was never checked on the DNA. TRBV21-1 is termed a pseudogene. The CDR3 has 11 residues. CDR3 DNA sequence: TGTGCCAGCAGCAAACGGGAGACCCAGTACTTC. Its translation: CASSKRETQYF.

The chain recombines TRBV10-3 with TRBJ1-1; tentatively, D is TRBD1 (6 bases). V lost 3 bases and J 4 bases, leaving 15 bases between the germline ends. Germline values: CDR1 ENHRY, CDR2 SYGVKD. This CDR3 region has 15 residues. The CDR3: CAISEWDNTLTEAFF. The CDR3 DNA reads TGTGCCATCAGTGAATGGGACAACACCCTCACTGAAGCTTTCTTT.

V is TRBV4-1 and J is TRBJ2-7; D may be TRBD1 (6 bases). Trimming left V 0 bases short and J 2 bases short, with 11 bases between. Germline V gene lookup returns CDR1 MGHRA and CDR2 YSYEKL. CDR3 length: 15 amino acids. The CDR3 DNA sequence: TGCGCCAGCAGCCAAGAATGGGGGACAACCTACGAGCAGTACTTC. Its protein product is CASSQEWGTTYEQYF.

V usage is TRBV5-1 and J usage is TRBJ1-3; the D is unclear. From germline, CDR1 is SGHRS and CDR2 YFSETQ. CDR3 length equals 18 residues. V shed 1 base and J shed 4 bases, with 21 bases lying between them. The CDR3: CASSLMPIGISAGNTIYF. The CDR3 nucleotides are TGCGCCAGCAGCTTGATGCCTATTGGGATCTCGGCCGGAAACACCATATATTTT.

This rearrangement joins TRBV11-2 to TRBJ2-5; D unclear. Germline CDR1 is SGHAT and CDR2 is FQNNGV. This CDR3 region has 13 residues. The V and J ends lost 1 base and 5 bases respectively, with 8 bases between them. Here the CDR3 reads CASSLGVVETQYF. Written as DNA, the CDR3 is TGTGCCAGCAGCTTAGGGGTAGTGGAGACCCAGTACTTC.

The chain employs TRBV9 and TRBJ1-1; 9 nucleotides line up with TRBD1. After removal of 3 bases from V and 0 bases from J, the junction contained 12 bases not matched to a gene. Germline V gene lookup returns CDR1 SGDLS and CDR2 YYNGEE. The CDR3 totals 18 residues. CDR3 in amino acids: CASSAGGQGYYMNTEAFF. For the CDR3, the DNA is TGTGCCAGCAGCGCTGGGGGACAGGGCTACTATATGAACACTGAAGCTTTCTTT.

The rearrangement links TRBV6-5 to TRBJ2-1; 8 bases fit TRBD2. J gave up 2 bases and V 9 bases, and 0 bases lay outside the gene matches. The length of the CDR3 is 12 residues. Germline V gene data show CDR1 as MNHEY and CDR2 as SVGAGI. CDR3 DNA: TGTGCCAGTAGCGGGGCCTACAATGAGCAGTTCTTC. Its protein is CASSGAYNEQFF.

V is TRBV7-8 and J is TRBJ1-4, with D perhaps TRBD1 (6 bases). The CDR3 loop spans 14 amino acids. V was clipped by 6 bases and J by 5 bases, with 13 bases between them. Per the germline V gene, CDR1 is SGHVS and CDR2 is FQNEAQ. The DNA for the CDR3 is TGTGCCAGCAGTGAGGGGGGGGTAAATGAAAAACTGTTTTTT. Translating gives CASSEGGVNEKLFF.

This chain links TRBV30 with TRBJ1-1; D call uncertain. V gave up 2 bases and J gave up 1 base, with 8 bases separating them. The CDR3 length is 13 residues. Germline V gives CDR1 GTSNPN, CDR2 SVGIG (reference sequence). Here the CDR3 reads CAWSKYRNTEAFF. The CDR3 DNA reads TGTGCCTGGAGTAAGTACAGGAACACTGAAGCTTTCTTT.

J is TRBJ1-2 and V is TRBV27; D is possibly TRBD1 (5 bases). Germline values: CDR1 MNHEY, CDR2 SMNVEV (reference sequence). Trimming shortened V by 3 bases and J by 0 bases, and 8 bases separated the two germline ends. The CDR3 is made up of 14 amino acids. The CDR3 region is CASSLTAANYGYTF. The CDR3 DNA is TGTGCCAGCAGTTTGACAGCTGCTAACTATGGCTACACCTTC.

J is TRBJ1-2 and V is TRBV7-2; D gene uncertain. CDR3 size: 13 residues. CDR1 is SGHTA, CDR2 FQGNSA, per germline. The V and J ends lost 8 bases and 8 bases respectively, with 18 bases between them. This CDR3 reads CASSPAGKGGYTF. The DNA of the CDR3 is TGTGCCAGCTCCCCCGCGGGGAAAGGCGGCTACACCTTC.

CDR3 coding DNA: TGTGCCAGCAGTGGTCACGGAGCGAACACCGGGGAGCTGTTTTTT. This translates into CASSGHGANTGELFF. The J gene is TRBJ2-2, the V gene TRBV28; D unclear. V was pared by 5 bases and J by 0 bases, with 10 bases between. CDR1 is MDHEN and CDR2 is SYDVKM in the germline V gene. The CDR3 totals 15 residues.